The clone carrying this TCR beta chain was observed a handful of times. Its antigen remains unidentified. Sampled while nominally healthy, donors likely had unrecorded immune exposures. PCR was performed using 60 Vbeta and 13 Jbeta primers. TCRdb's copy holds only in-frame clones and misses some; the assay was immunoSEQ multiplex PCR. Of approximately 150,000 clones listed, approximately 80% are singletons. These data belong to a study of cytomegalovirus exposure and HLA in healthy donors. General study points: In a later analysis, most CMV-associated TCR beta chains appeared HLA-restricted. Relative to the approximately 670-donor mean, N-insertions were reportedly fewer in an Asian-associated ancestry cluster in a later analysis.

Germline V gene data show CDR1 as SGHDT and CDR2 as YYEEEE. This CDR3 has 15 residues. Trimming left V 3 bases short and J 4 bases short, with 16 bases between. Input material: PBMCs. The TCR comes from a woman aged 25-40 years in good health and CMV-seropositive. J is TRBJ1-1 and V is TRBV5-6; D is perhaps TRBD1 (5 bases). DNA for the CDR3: TGTGCCAGCAGCTCCAGGGTAGTGGCCCCCACTGAAGCTTTCTTT. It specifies CASSSRVVAPTEAFF.